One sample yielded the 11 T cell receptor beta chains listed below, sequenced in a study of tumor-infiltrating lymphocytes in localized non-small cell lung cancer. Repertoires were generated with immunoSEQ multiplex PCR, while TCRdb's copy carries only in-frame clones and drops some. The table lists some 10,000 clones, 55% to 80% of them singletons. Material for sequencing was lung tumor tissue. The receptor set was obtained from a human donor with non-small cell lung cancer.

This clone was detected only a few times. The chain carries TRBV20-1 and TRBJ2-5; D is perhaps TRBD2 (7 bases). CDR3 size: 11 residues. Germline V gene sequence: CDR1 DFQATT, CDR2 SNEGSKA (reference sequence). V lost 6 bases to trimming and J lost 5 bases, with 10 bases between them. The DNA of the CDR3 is TGCAGTGCAGAGGGGGGGGAGACCCAGTACTTC. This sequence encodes CSAEGGETQYF.

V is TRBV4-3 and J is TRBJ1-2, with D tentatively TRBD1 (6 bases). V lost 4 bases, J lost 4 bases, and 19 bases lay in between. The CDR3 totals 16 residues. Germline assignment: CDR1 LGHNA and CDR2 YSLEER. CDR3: CASSPEFTGRPYGYTF. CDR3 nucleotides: TGCGCCAGCAGCCCAGAATTCACAGGGAGGCCCTATGGCTACACCTTC.

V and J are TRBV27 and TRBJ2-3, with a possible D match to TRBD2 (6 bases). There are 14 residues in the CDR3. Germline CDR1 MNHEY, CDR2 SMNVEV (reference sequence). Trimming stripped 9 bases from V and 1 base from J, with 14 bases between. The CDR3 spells CARGNSGCTDTQYF. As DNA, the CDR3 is TGTGCCAGGGGTAATAGCGGTTGCACAGATACGCAGTATTTT.

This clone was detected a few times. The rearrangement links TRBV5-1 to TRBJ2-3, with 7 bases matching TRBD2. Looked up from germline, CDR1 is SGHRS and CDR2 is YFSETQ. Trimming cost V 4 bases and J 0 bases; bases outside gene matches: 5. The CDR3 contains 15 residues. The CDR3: CASSLSGDSTDTQYF. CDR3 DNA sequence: TGCGCCAGCAGCCTGAGCGGGGATAGCACAGATACGCAGTATTTT.

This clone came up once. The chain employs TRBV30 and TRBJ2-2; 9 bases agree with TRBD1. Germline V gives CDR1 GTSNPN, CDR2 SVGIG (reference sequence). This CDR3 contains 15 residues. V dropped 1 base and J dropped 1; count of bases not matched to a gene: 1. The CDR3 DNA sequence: TGTGCCTGGAGTGCGGGACAGGGGAACACCGGGGAGCTGTTTTTT. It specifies CAWSAGQGNTGELFF.

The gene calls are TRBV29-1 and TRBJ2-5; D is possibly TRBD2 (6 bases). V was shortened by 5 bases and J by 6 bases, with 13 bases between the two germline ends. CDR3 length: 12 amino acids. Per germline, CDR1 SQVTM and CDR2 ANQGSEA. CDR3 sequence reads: CSVRDSKQTQYF. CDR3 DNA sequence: TGCAGCGTTCGGGACTCTAAACAGACCCAGTACTTC.

CDR3: CASSTSYEQYF. CDR3 DNA sequence: TGTGCCAGCAGCACTAGCTACGAGCAGTACTTC. The V gene is TRBV6-6, the J gene TRBJ2-7; TRBD2 is a possible D gene (5 bases). The germline V gene encodes CDR1 MNHNY and CDR2 SVGAGI (reference sequence). This CDR3 is built from 11 residues. Trimming took off 6 bases at V and 3 bases at J, with 6 bases between the two ends.

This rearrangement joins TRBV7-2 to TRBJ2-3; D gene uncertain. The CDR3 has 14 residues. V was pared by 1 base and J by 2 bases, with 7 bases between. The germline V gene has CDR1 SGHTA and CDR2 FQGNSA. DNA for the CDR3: TGTGCCAGCAGCTTAGGGCCCCTCACAGATACGCAGTATTTT. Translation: CASSLGPLTDTQYF.

DNA for the CDR3: TGTGCCAGCAGTGAGATTTCATTCGGGGTTGGTGAGACCCAGTACTTC. Amino acid sequence: CASSEISFGVGETQYF. The J gene is TRBJ2-5, the V gene TRBV6-1; D is possibly TRBD2 (5 bases). The CDR3 is 16 amino acids. The germline gives CDR1 MNHNS, CDR2 SASEGT. Between the trimmed V and J ends, which lost 3 bases and 5 bases, there was a span of 19 bases.

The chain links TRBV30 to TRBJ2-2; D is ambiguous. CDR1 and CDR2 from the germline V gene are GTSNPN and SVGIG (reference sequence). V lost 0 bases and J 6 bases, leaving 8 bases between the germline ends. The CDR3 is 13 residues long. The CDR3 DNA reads TGTGCCTGGAGTGTATTAACCCCCGGGGAGCTGTTTTTT. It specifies CAWSVLTPGELFF.

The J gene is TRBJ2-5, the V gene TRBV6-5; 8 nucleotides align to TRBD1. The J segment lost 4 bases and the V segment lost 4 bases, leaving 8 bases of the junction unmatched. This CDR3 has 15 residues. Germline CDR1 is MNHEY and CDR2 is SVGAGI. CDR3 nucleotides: TGTGCCAGCAGTTCGGGGCAGGGGGCTTTAGAGACCCAGTACTTC. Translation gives CASSSGQGALETQYF.